The T cell receptor beta chain described here comes from a study of cytomegalovirus exposure and HLA in healthy donors. Whole-study context: The 100 to 150 validation repertoires and the approximately 630 first-cohort repertoires shared a platform, a later analysis reported.

Study observations and caveats: A subsequent analysis found that TCR clusters from the first cohort also tended to co-occur in the 120 or so validation repertoires, with about 94% of cluster scores above 0. The investigators catalogued 164 TCR beta chains as cytomegalovirus-associated.

V lost 2 bases and J lost 1, with 9 bases in between. Germline loops: CDR1 SGHRS, CDR2 YFSETQ. This CDR3 is built from 14 residues. Libraries were prepared by immunoSEQ multiplex PCR; TCRdb keeps only in-frame clonotypes and omits some of them. The sample shows about 400,000 clones, 80% to 90% of them seen only once. Worth noting for this clone: What it binds is unknown.

The specimen sequenced was PBMCs. The TCR was taken from a young woman in good health and CMV-seronegative. This chain uses TRBV5-1 with TRBJ1-1; D ambiguous. CDR3 amino acids: CASSLYSGNTEAFF. CDR3 coding DNA: TGCGCCAGCAGCTTATATTCGGGGAACACTGAAGCTTTCTTT.